This TCR beta chain is from a study of CD8+CD57+ T cells in acquired aplastic anemia. About the research overall: The mean DNA yield obtained from sorted CD4+ and CD8+ cells came to around 3 ug.

This CDR3 region has 13 residues. V was pared by 1 base and J by 4 bases, with 8 bases between. The V gene's germline CDR1 is SGHTA and CDR2 FQGNSA. Findings and limits, study-wide: In common between the patients and the controls were twenty-nine CD8+ CDR3 sequences.

All patients picked for sequencing had shown, by flow cytometry, an expansion of CD8+CD57+ cells. CDR3 and TCR beta VDJ profiling relied on a genomic DNA template. Each CDR3 protein gets one entry after TCRdb re-called the reads with MiXCR. The sample carries about 180,000 distinct CDR3 sequences, 45% to 60% recorded once. This clonotype was recorded at least ten times. Antigen: not known. The sequencing sample was made of sorted CD4+, CD8+, or CD8+CD57+ T cells (not recorded which) from PBMCs. This clonotype originated in a human donor with aplastic anemia. The chain couples TRBV7-2 to TRBJ2-7, with D possibly matching TRBD1 (5 bases). CDR3 DNA: TGTGCCAGCAGCTTAGAGGGGAATTACGAGCAGTACTTC. Translating gives CASSLEGNYEQYF.